The 18 T cell receptor beta chains reported below all come from one sample, sequenced in a study of identical twins. Each CDR3 protein is one row after TCRdb ran MiXCR on the 5' RACE reads. The sample has about 530,000 distinct CDR3 sequences, around 15% seen once. These records were also assigned to another study, of yellow fever vaccine responses in identical twins.

The sample was CD4+ T cells sorted from blood. The receptors were gathered from a woman in her late teens or twenties in good health.

This rearrangement joins TRBV20-1 to TRBJ2-1; 14 bases fit TRBD2. Germline assignment: CDR1 DFQATT and CDR2 SNEGSKA (reference sequence). J lost 7 bases, V lost 3 bases, and 5 bases had no gene match. CDR3 size: 15 residues. The CDR3 region has the DNA TGCAGTGCTAGGTCGGGACTAGCGGGAGAAAATGAGCAGTTCTTC. Protein: CSARSGLAGENEQFF.

The V and J genes are TRBV10-3 and TRBJ2-1; D tentatively fits TRBD1 or TRBD2 (5 bases each). CDR1 is ENHRY and CDR2 is SYGVKD in the germline V gene. The CDR3 runs to 13 residues. The germline V and J ends were trimmed by 3 bases and 6 bases, with 9 bases remaining between them. CDR3 region: CAISEGTSNEQFF. The DNA of the CDR3 is TGTGCCATCAGTGAAGGGACCAGCAATGAGCAGTTCTTC.

This sequence joins TRBV21-1 and TRBJ1-5. TRBV21-1 is a known pseudogene. This CDR3 is 15 amino acids long. The CDR3 region has the DNA TGTGCCAGCAGCGAGCGGGACGCCCGCAATCAGCCCCAGCATTTT. Protein sequence: CASSERDARNQPQHF.

The J gene is TRBJ2-2, the V gene TRBV20-1, with TRBD2 as a possible D gene (6 bases). Germline V lookup: CDR1 DFQATT, CDR2 SNEGSKA (reference sequence). This CDR3 is 15 amino acids long. V was shortened by 3 bases and J by 3 bases, with 14 bases between the two germline ends. The CDR3 DNA reads TGCAGTGCTAGCCCGGGACTCCAATACACCGGGGAGCTGTTTTTT. It translates to CSASPGLQYTGELFF.

The genes are TRBV5-5 and TRBJ2-7, with D possibly TRBD2 on 5 matching bases. The CDR3 spans 13 residues. Germline CDR1 and CDR2: SGHKS and YYEKEE (reference sequence). The chain's CDR3 is CACSFDPTREQYV. In nucleotides, the CDR3 is TGTGCCTGCAGCTTCGACCCCACTAGGGAGCAGTACGTC.

This chain connects TRBV7-9 to TRBJ2-1, with a weak D call TRBD1 (5 bases). V was clipped by 9 bases and J by 5 bases, with 17 bases between them. This CDR3 comprises 14 residues. From germline, CDR1 is SEHNR and CDR2 FQNEAQ (reference sequence). The CDR3: CASQGRTTNNEQFF. CDR3 nucleotide sequence: TGTGCCAGTCAGGGTAGGACAACCAACAATGAGCAGTTCTTC.

In this sample, this clonotype turned up many times. V and J are TRBV12-3 or TRBV12-4 and TRBJ2-1, with 9 bases fitting TRBD2. V trimming: 6 bases; J trimming: 7 bases; junction bases outside the gene matches: 10. This CDR3 is built from 15 residues. The DNA for the CDR3 is TGTGCCAGCAGCCCTAGCGGGAAGGCACTGAATGAGCAGTTCTTC. Encoded protein: CASSPSGKALNEQFF.

In this sample, this clonotype turned up a few times. This chain connects TRBV20-1 to TRBJ2-1; 8 bases are a match to TRBD1. The germline V gene has CDR1 DFQATT and CDR2 SNEGSKA (reference sequence). The CDR3 spans 15 residues. Losses at the gene ends were 6 bases for V and 1 base for J; bases not matched to a gene: 8. The CDR3 sequence is CSARTGRWSYNEQFF. In DNA form, the CDR3 reads TGCAGTGCAAGGACAGGGAGATGGTCCTACAATGAGCAGTTCTTC.

In its sample, this clonotype was seen a few times. The chain is built from TRBV20-1 and TRBJ2-5; the D gene is possibly TRBD2 (6 bases). There are 13 residues in the CDR3. The V end lost 7 bases, the J end lost 2 bases, and 14 bases lay between the germline ends. Germline CDR1 is DFQATT and CDR2 is SNEGSKA (reference sequence). The chain's CDR3 is CSVFRDLQETQYF. CDR3 in DNA: TGCAGTGTCTTCCGGGACTTACAAGAGACCCAGTACTTC.

This clonotype was seen a handful of times. V gene TRBV12-3 or TRBV12-4 combines with J gene TRBJ2-3; possible D gene TRBD2, 6 bases. Trimming took 3 bases from V and 5 from J, leaving 15 bases between them. The CDR3 consists of 15 residues. The CDR3 spells CASSLGAGTGDTQYF. CDR3 DNA: TGTGCCAGCAGTTTGGGTGCGGGAACGGGAGATACGCAGTATTTT.

This clonotype has a handful of counts. V and J are TRBV3-1 and TRBJ2-2; 9 positions match TRBD1. CDR3 length equals 13 residues. Germline CDR1 is LGHDT and CDR2 is YNNKEL (reference sequence). The ends lost 8 bases at V and 7 bases at J; junction bases unmatched: 5. Written as DNA, the CDR3 is TGTGCCAGCTTACAGGGGGCAGGCGGGGAGCTGTTTTTT. This translates into CASLQGAGGELFF.

This clonotype was seen a handful of times. V and J are TRBV20-1 and TRBJ1-5, with D maybe TRBD1 (5 bases). Trimming removed 6 bases from V and 1 base from J, with 13 bases in between. The CDR3 sequence is 14 residues long. Germline CDR1 reads DFQATT; CDR2 reads SNEGSKA (reference sequence). The CDR3: CSAGGALSNQPQHF. For the CDR3, the DNA is TGCAGTGCGGGCGGGGCGCTAAGCAATCAGCCCCAGCATTTT.

This clonotype showed up just once. One junction end does not reproduce the germline sequence, and a read error may be involved. The rearrangement links TRBV2 to TRBJ2-2; maybe TRBD2 (6 bases). Germline values: CDR1 SNHLY, CDR2 FYNNEI. There are 15 residues in the CDR3. Written as DNA, the CDR3 is TGTGCCAGCAGAGAACGGGAGTCGTCCACCGGGGAGCTGCTTTTT. This encodes CASRERESSTGELLF.

The rearrangement links TRBV5-1 to TRBJ2-1; D may be TRBD1 (5 bases). V was trimmed by 0 bases and J by 7 bases, leaving 14 bases between them. The germline V gene encodes CDR1 SGHRS and CDR2 YFSETQ. This CDR3 has 15 residues. The CDR3 sequence is CASSLVAGKGNEQFF. DNA for the CDR3: TGCGCCAGCAGCTTGGTGGCAGGGAAGGGTAATGAGCAGTTCTTC.

The V gene is TRBV5-6, the J gene TRBJ2-1; tentative D call: TRBD2 (6 bases). This CDR3 is built from 16 residues. Germline CDR1 SGHDT, CDR2 YYEEEE. The V gene lost 5 bases and the J gene lost 2 bases, with 17 bases spanning the gap. Here the CDR3 reads CASSRFGGTTYNEQFF. CDR3 nucleotides: TGTGCCAGCAGTCGTTTCGGGGGAACCACCTACAATGAGCAGTTCTTC. The full variable domain, its missing parts supplied by reference TRBV5-6 and TRBJ2-1, is DAGVTQSPTHLIKTRGQQVTLRCSPKSGHDTVSWYQQALGQGPQFIFQYYEEEERQRGNFPDRFSGHQFPNYSSELNVNALLLGDSALYLCASSRFGGTTYNEQFFGPGTRLTVL.

The CDR3 bases are TGTGCCAGCAGCTCCTGGACTAGCGGGGGCACAGATACGCAGTATTTT. Translation: CASSSWTSGGTDTQYF. The chain recombines TRBV7-2 with TRBJ2-3; 12 nucleotides line up with TRBD2. The germline V gene has CDR1 SGHTA and CDR2 FQGNSA. V trimming: 4 bases; J trimming: 1 base; junction bases outside the gene matches: 3. CDR3 size: 16 residues.

The sample holds many counts of this clonotype. The rearrangement joins TRBV6-1 to TRBJ1-5; D is undetermined. CDR1 is MNHNS and CDR2 is SASEGT in the germline V gene. This CDR3 spans 14 amino acids. V shed 1 base and J shed 5 bases, with 9 bases lying between them. For the CDR3, the DNA is TGTGCCAGCAGTGAAGAGGTTGGAGATCAGCCCCAGCATTTT. This codes for CASSEEVGDQPQHF.

This clonotype was observed a handful of times. This chain links TRBV5-1 with TRBJ2-2; no definite D call. The ends were cut back, 0 bases at V and 6 bases at J, with 6 bases in the middle. The CDR3 is made up of 13 amino acids. CDR1 and CDR2 from the germline V gene are SGHRS and YFSETQ. In DNA, the CDR3 is TGCGCCAGCAGCTTGGCTTGGGCCGGGGAGCTGTTTTTT. It yields the protein CASSLAWAGELFF.